The TCR beta chain under discussion was sequenced for a study of early T cells in non-severe SARS-CoV-2 infection. This clonotype was recorded a few times. TCRdb independently ran MiXCR on the 5' RACE reads; one entry per CDR3 protein. Here the sample spans about 55,000 distinct CDR3 sequences, roughly 8% being singletons. Trimming stripped 4 bases from V and 6 bases from J, with 13 bases between. This CDR3 is 13 amino acids long. In germline, CDR1 is LGHDT, CDR2 YNNKEL (reference sequence). The sequencing sample was made of whole blood. The chain carries TRBV3-1 and TRBJ2-7, with D possibly being TRBD1 (5 bases). The sequence was obtained from an adult who was a healthcare worker with PCR-confirmed SARS-CoV-2 infection or an uninfected control (not recorded which). The CDR3 spells CASSPGIASEQYF. The CDR3 bases are TGTGCCAGCAGCCCAGGGATCGCGAGCGAGCAGTACTTC.